This T cell receptor (beta chain) appears in the sequencing data of a study of blood T cell repertoires in COVID-19 (dated by TCRdb to the early 2020s). Broadly, across the study: Samples covering the acute and convalescent phases of COVID-19 were provided by collaborators in the United States, Italy and Spain. The prospective study material was composed of cDNA or gDNA derived from T cells, B-cell-depleted T cells, or PBMCs. The dataset comprised deeply sampled blood TCRbeta repertoires from subjects exposed to, actively infected with, or recovered from COVID-19. A freely available public database, intended as a resource for researchers studying the immune response to SARS-CoV-2, is where the repertoires were released. The samples were drawn from the first 160 participants of the ongoing ImmuneRACE study and from 1,254 subjects provided by 6 global collaborators. A de-identified subject ID, COVID-19 status, age in years and sex were almost always included in the sample metadata. HLA class I and class II types, where available, came from metadata supplied by the sample provider rather than from assay-based typing.

Whole blood was collected in K2EDTA tubes by collaborating institutions according to the institutions' own protocols. For TCRbeta analysis, collaborators shipped samples in one of three forms: frozen whole blood, isolated PBMCs, or DNA extracted from either of those sample types. Findings and caveats that apply to the study as a whole: How much clinical and demographic metadata was included differed by source and by participant, and the metadata was provided uncurated.

V loses 3 bases of germline sequence and J loses 2 bases, and the interval between the two ends is 8 bases. Reading from cysteine to phenylalanine, the CDR3 counts 15 amino acids. This entry keeps only the CDR3 DNA: 45 bases, framed from base 1. For CDR1 and CDR2, the germline V gene (reference sequence) lists SGHAT and FQDESV. The immunoSEQ Assay, a bias-controlled multiplex PCR, was used to amplify TCRbeta CDR3 regions from genomic DNA. Turning to the authors' computational methods: The number of nucleated cells in each sample was estimated by amplification of reference gene primers within the assay. To quantify the absolute abundance of each unique TCRbeta CDR3 rearrangement, sequence reads were collapsed and filtered. For each sample, productive Simpson clonality was calculated as the square root of Simpson's diversity index over productive rearrangements. In its TCRdb copy, this immuneACCESS table keeps in-frame sequences only and misses some clones. Where compared with another copy, unresolved V genes explain less than half of these, and the others have no known cause. The V and J calls and clone size are taken from that table; D and trimming were inferred from the DNA. This sample gives approximately 24,000 clones in total; 75% to 90% of them show up just once. Jointly, the top ten make up around 30% of the sample.

Note on this clone: Its recognized antigen is unknown. Nothing much larger sits one base from this clone, and base qualities are not available.

The sequence derives from a woman between 65 and 79 years old with active COVID-19. This sequence uses TRBV11-1 and TRBJ2-6; no D gene call is confident. Material: peripheral blood. This receptor has the CDR3 CASSLADTGANVLTF. The sequenced DNA is TGTGCCAGCAGCTTGGCGGATACTGGGGCCAACGTCCTGACTTTC.